Following are 30 T cell receptor beta chains from one sample sequenced in a study of control samples from healthy donors and cancer patients. Method: immunoSEQ multiplex PCR; TCRdb's copy keeps in-frame clones and lacks some. The sample lists fewer than 200,000 clones, about 90% seen once, with under 5% in the top ten. Input material: blood. These TCRs come from a woman between 25 and 40 years old in good health.

The V gene is TRBV5-1, the J gene TRBJ1-6; no reliable D call. Per germline, CDR1 SGHRS and CDR2 YFSETQ. V was pared by 0 bases and J by 7 bases, with 11 bases between. The CDR3 contains 15 residues. This CDR3 is CASSLGQSGNSPLHF. The CDR3 DNA sequence: TGCGCCAGCAGCTTGGGCCAGTCTGGGAATTCACCCCTCCACTTT.

The rearrangement links TRBV6-5 to TRBJ1-2; D is uncertain. The V and J ends lost 0 bases and 1 base respectively, with 9 bases between them. CDR1 and CDR2 (germline): MNHEY, SVGAGI. This CDR3 has 15 amino acids. The CDR3 DNA reads TGTGCCAGCAGTTACTCGGCGGTTTTTAACTATGGCTACACCTTC. Translation: CASSYSAVFNYGYTF.

The chain uses TRBV5-5 and TRBJ1-2, with D unresolved. Germline loops: CDR1 SGHKS, CDR2 YYEKEE (reference sequence). CDR3 length equals 19 residues. Trimming cost V 3 bases and J 3 bases, with 27 bases left between them. As DNA, the CDR3 is TGTGCCAGCAGCTCTGTGGCGGGGTTGATAGGGAGAGGTGACTATGGCTACACCTTC. Protein: CASSSVAGLIGRGDYGYTF. Using reference TRBV5-5 and TRBJ1-2 for the parts outside the CDR3, the full variable domain is DAGVTQSPTHLIKTRGQQVTLRCSPISGHKSVSWYQQVLGQGPQFIFQYYEKEERGRGNFPDRFSARQFPNYSSELNVNALLLGDSALYLCASSSVAGLIGRGDYGYTFGSGTRLTVV.

V gene TRBV11-2 combines with J gene TRBJ2-7; 8 bases fit TRBD1. The CDR3 consists of 14 residues. CDR1 is SGHAT and CDR2 is FQNNGV in the germline V gene. V lost 0 bases to trimming and J lost 9 bases; unmatched junction nucleotides: 7. CDR3 in DNA: TGTGCCAGCAGCTTAGAGTCGGACAGGGATCTGCAGTACTTC. Its protein product is CASSLESDRDLQYF.

The rearrangement uses TRBV21-1 and TRBJ2-1; no check of the table's D call, TRBD2, against the DNA was made. TRBV21-1 is a pseudogene locus. The CDR3 length is 15 residues. The CDR3 bases are TGTGCCAGCAGCAAAGAGACGGGGGGGTACAATGAGCAGTTCTTC. Translation gives CASSKETGGYNEQFF.

In its sample, this clone ranks as medium-sized. This chain connects TRBV3-1 (or the pseudogene TRBV3-2) to TRBJ2-5; TRBD2 agrees at 9 bases. The CDR3 consists of 17 residues. The junction had 11 bases not matched to a gene; V was cut back by 1 base and J by 5 bases. CDR1 is LGHDT, CDR2 YNNKEL, per germline (reference sequence). The CDR3 here is CASSQVSGRGGVETQYF. The CDR3 DNA sequence: TGTGCCAGCAGCCAAGTCTCTGGGCGGGGGGGCGTCGAGACCCAGTACTTC.

The chain has TRBV11-2 and TRBJ2-3; D not resolved. The CDR3 is 12 residues long. The V end lost 5 bases, the J end lost 0 bases, and 3 bases lay between the germline ends. From germline, CDR1 is SGHAT and CDR2 FQNNGV. Here the CDR3 DNA reads TGTGCCAGCAGCCCTAGCACAGATACGCAGTATTTT. It codes for CASSPSTDTQYF.

The chain links TRBV3-1 (or the pseudogene TRBV3-2) to TRBJ2-1; D may correspond to TRBD1 or TRBD2 (5 bases each). V was clipped by 6 bases and J by 1 base, with 13 bases between them. This CDR3 contains 15 residues. The germline gives CDR1 LGHDT, CDR2 YNNKEL (reference sequence). The CDR3 coding sequence is TGTGCCAGCAGTCCATGGGGGTCTTCCTACAATGAGCAGTTCTTC. It translates to CASSPWGSSYNEQFF.

The chain joins TRBV28 to TRBJ2-5; possible D gene TRBD1, 5 bases. The CDR3 covers 13 residues. CDR1 and CDR2 (germline): MDHEN, SYDVKM. Deletions cut 6 bases from V and 2 bases from J, with 10 bases between. The CDR3: CASRKGLQETQYF. The CDR3 DNA is TGTGCCAGCAGGAAGGGGCTACAAGAGACCCAGTACTTC.

The V call is TRBV3-1 (or the pseudogene TRBV3-2), the J call TRBJ2-7, with D possibly being TRBD1 or TRBD2 (6 bases each). The V end lost 4 bases, the J end lost 6 bases, and 13 bases lay between the germline ends. The CDR3 consists of 13 residues. Looked up from germline, CDR1 is LGHDT and CDR2 is YNNKEL (reference sequence). CDR3 DNA: TGTGCCAGCAGCCGTTCGGGGGCAACCGAGCAGTACGTC. This encodes CASSRSGATEQYV.

The genes are TRBV5-1 and TRBJ2-4, with 10 bases lining up with TRBD1. The CDR3 totals 14 residues. CDR1 and CDR2 from the germline V gene are SGHRS and YFSETQ. Trimming removed 2 bases from V and 8 bases from J; junction bases left unmatched: 4. CDR3 residues: CASSLGQGVDIQYF. CDR3 nucleotides: TGCGCCAGCAGCTTAGGACAGGGGGTTGACATTCAGTACTTC.

The chain links TRBV12-3 or TRBV12-4 to TRBJ1-5; unclear D gene. This CDR3 has 12 amino acids. Deletions cut 6 bases from V and 1 base from J, with 4 bases between. The CDR3 loop is CASSTSNQPQHF. The CDR3 nucleotides are TGTGCCAGCAGCACGAGCAATCAGCCCCAGCATTTT.

This rearrangement joins TRBV6-4 to TRBJ2-7; D is undetermined. V was trimmed by 7 bases and J by 3 bases, leaving 7 bases between them. The CDR3 loop spans 11 amino acids. CDR1 is MRHNA, CDR2 SNTAGT, per germline. The CDR3 protein is CASTDGYEQYV. DNA for the CDR3: TGTGCCAGCACCGACGGCTACGAGCAGTACGTC.

V gene TRBV2 combines with J gene TRBJ2-7, with 7 bases identical to TRBD1. With 7 bases clipped from V and 4 bases from J, the junction kept 16 bases outside the gene matches. CDR1 SNHLY and CDR2 FYNNEI come from the germline V gene. The CDR3 runs 16 residues. The CDR3 loop is CASTRTGTNSNYEQYF. DNA for the CDR3: TGTGCCAGCACCAGGACAGGCACGAACTCAAATTACGAGCAGTACTTC.

This chain joins TRBV6-1 and TRBJ1-6, with D unclear. With 0 bases removed from V and 7 bases from J, the gap between germline ends came to 10 bases. The CDR3 runs 15 residues. Per the germline V gene, CDR1 is MNHNS and CDR2 is SASEGT. This CDR3 is CASSEAKGGNSPLHF. The DNA for the CDR3 is TGTGCCAGCAGTGAAGCAAAGGGCGGGAATTCACCCCTCCACTTT.

The chain recombines TRBV23-1 with TRBJ2-2; D might be TRBD1 or TRBD2, each matching 6 bases. TRBV23-1 is labeled an ORF, and its function is uncertain. The CDR3 is 17 amino acids. Trimming took 11 bases from V and 5 from J, leaving 27 bases between them. The CDR3 spells CAHEGQEKGGTTGELFF. CDR3 bases: TGCGCCCATGAGGGGCAGGAGAAAGGAGGGACAACCGGGGAGCTGTTTTTT.

The gene calls are TRBV12-3 or TRBV12-4 and TRBJ2-1; D ambiguous. V lost 5 bases to trimming and J lost 6 bases, with 11 bases between them. The CDR3 is made up of 13 amino acids. The CDR3 protein is CASSNLSPNEQFF. CDR3 nucleotide sequence: TGTGCCAGCAGTAATTTGTCCCCCAATGAGCAGTTCTTC.

This clone has just a few counts. The chain employs TRBV21-1 and TRBJ2-7; the D call in the table, TRBD2, was not verified against the DNA. TRBV21-1 is deemed a pseudogene. CDR3 length: 15 residues. CDR3 region: CASSKPRVGRYEQYF. As DNA, the CDR3 is TGTGCCAGCAGCAAACCCAGGGTCGGGAGATACGAGCAGTACTTC.

The chain links TRBV1 to TRBJ2-5; the table's D call TRBD2 went unverified against the DNA. TRBV1 has pseudogene status. The CDR3 has 20 amino acids. The CDR3 region has the DNA TGCACCAGCAGCCAAGTAGGGGCTAGCGGGAGGGCCATCCTGTATGGGACCCAGTACTTC. Translation gives CTSSQVGASGRAILYGTQYF.

The rearrangement joins TRBV27 to TRBJ2-1; D is uncertain. Germline V gene lookup returns CDR1 MNHEY and CDR2 SMNVEV (reference sequence). With 3 bases removed from V and 1 base from J, the gap between germline ends came to 10 bases. This CDR3 is built from 15 residues. The CDR3 protein is CASSFRAGSYNEQFF. The CDR3 DNA follows: TGTGCCAGCAGTTTCCGGGCCGGATCCTACAATGAGCAGTTCTTC.

V gene TRBV7-2 combines with J gene TRBJ2-5; tentative D call: TRBD1 (6 bases). Looked up from germline, CDR1 is SGHTA and CDR2 is FQGNSA. The V gene lost 2 bases and the J gene lost 7 bases, with 14 bases spanning the gap. CDR3 length: 14 amino acids. Written as DNA, the CDR3 is TGTGCCAGCAGCTTATCCAGACCACAGGGGACCCAGTACTTC. Translating it yields CASSLSRPQGTQYF.

This clone has just a few counts. The chain employs TRBV2 and TRBJ2-6; no clear D gene. V lost 2 bases and J 4 bases, leaving 9 bases between the germline ends. From germline, CDR1 is SNHLY and CDR2 FYNNEI. The CDR3 is made up of 15 amino acids. The CDR3 region has the DNA TGTGCCAGCAGTGAATCCGGGTTCGGGGCCAACGTCCTGACTTTC. Amino acid sequence: CASSESGFGANVLTF.

The chain carries TRBV7-2 and TRBJ1-6; a weak D match, TRBD1 (6 bases). Germline CDR1 SGHTA, CDR2 FQGNSA. The CDR3 consists of 15 residues. Trimming cost V 5 bases and J 10 bases, with 18 bases left between them. CDR3 coding DNA: TGTGCCAGCAGCCAGGACGGACAGACTACATCACCCCTCCACTTT. Amino acid sequence: CASSQDGQTTSPLHF.

A single count supports this clone. This chain connects TRBV28 to TRBJ2-1, with D perhaps TRBD2 (6 bases). Deletions cut 8 bases from V and 0 bases from J, with 14 bases between. There are 15 residues in the CDR3. Germline V gives CDR1 MDHEN, CDR2 SYDVKM. DNA for the CDR3: TGTGCCAGCGGGCTAGCGACGAGCTCCTACAATGAGCAGTTCTTC. Translated, it gives CASGLATSSYNEQFF.

V and J are TRBV24-1 and TRBJ2-1; TRBD1 matches at 8 bases. Trimming removed 4 bases from V and 1 base from J; junction bases left unmatched: 11. Germline CDR1 is KGHDR and CDR2 is SFDVKD. CDR3 size: 18 residues. The CDR3 region has the DNA TGTGCCACCAGTGACACCAGGGACAGGTCTGAGTCCTACAATGAGCAGTTCTTC. This codes for CATSDTRDRSESYNEQFF.

The V and J genes are TRBV27 and TRBJ2-7, with 8 bases identical to TRBD2. Germline V gives CDR1 MNHEY, CDR2 SMNVEV (reference sequence). This CDR3 is built from 15 residues. V was pared by 7 bases and J by 3 bases, with 11 bases of the junction left unmatched. The CDR3 spells CASTPGVAGNYEQYF. CDR3 DNA sequence: TGTGCCAGCACTCCCGGGGTAGCGGGAAACTACGAGCAGTACTTC.

The chain uses TRBV3-1 (or the pseudogene TRBV3-2) and TRBJ2-3; D not resolved. Germline V gives CDR1 LGHDT, CDR2 YNNKEL (reference sequence). Trimming removed 1 base from V and 4 bases from J, with 3 bases in between. This CDR3 has 12 residues. CDR3 in amino acids: CASSQVSDTQYF. The CDR3, as DNA: TGTGCCAGCAGCCAAGTTTCAGATACGCAGTATTTT.

J is TRBJ2-1 and V is TRBV4-1; D possibly matches TRBD1 or TRBD2 (6 bases each). V was pared by 1 base and J by 6 bases, with 19 bases between. CDR1 is MGHRA and CDR2 is YSYEKL in the germline V gene. The CDR3 covers 17 residues. The CDR3 spells CASSQGIGGLSPNEQFF. CDR3 coding DNA: TGCGCCAGCAGCCAAGGTATAGGGGGACTTTCCCCCAATGAGCAGTTCTTC.

This clone was recorded only once. The chain employs TRBV5-6 and TRBJ2-5; D gene ambiguous. Germline V gene lookup returns CDR1 SGHDT and CDR2 YYEEEE. The CDR3 extends over 16 amino acids. V was clipped by 2 bases and J by 5 bases, with 19 bases between them. CDR3 sequence: CASSFSGARVRETQYF. CDR3 sequence (DNA): TGTGCCAGCAGCTTCTCGGGTGCTCGGGTTCGGGAGACCCAGTACTTC.

The J gene is TRBJ1-1, the V gene TRBV1; no DNA check was done on the table's D call, TRBD1. TRBV1 is deemed a pseudogene. This CDR3 region has 14 residues. The DNA for the CDR3 is TGCACCAGCGGATCCGGGACACCGAACACTGAAGCTTTCTTT. This translates into CTSGSGTPNTEAFF.